These 27 T cell receptor beta chains share one sample of origin, sequenced in a study of blood T cell repertoires in COVID-19. The assay was immunoSEQ multiplex PCR, and TCRdb's table has in-frame clones only and misses some. The sample has around 310,000 clones; 85% to 90% are singletons. Material for sequencing was peripheral blood. The receptors come from a middle-aged woman with COVID-19, enrolled during active disease.

Here the CDR3 DNA reads TGTGCCTGGACCCTAGGGGGAGCCACTAACTATGGCTACACCTTC. This codes for CAWTLGGATNYGYTF. The rearrangement joins TRBV30 to TRBJ1-2; D possibly corresponds to TRBD1 (6 bases). Germline assignment: CDR1 GTSNPN and CDR2 SVGIG (reference sequence). The CDR3 totals 15 residues. Trimming left V 4 bases short and J 0 bases short, with 15 bases between.

The chain joins TRBV28 to TRBJ1-2, with D perhaps matching TRBD1 (6 bases). Looked up from germline, CDR1 is MDHEN and CDR2 is SYDVKM. This CDR3 spans 15 amino acids. Trimming took off 5 bases at V and 1 base at J, with 14 bases between the two ends. CDR3 DNA sequence: TGTGCCAGCAGTAGGCCGACAGGCGATAACTATGGCTACACCTTC. It codes for CASSRPTGDNYGYTF.

The chain links TRBV4-2 to TRBJ1-2, with 8 bases aligning to TRBD1. V trimming: 4 bases; J trimming: 3 bases; junction bases outside the gene matches: 7. From germline, CDR1 is LGHNA and CDR2 YNFKEQ. This CDR3 is built from 15 residues. CDR3: CASSRTGNVDYGYTF. For the CDR3, the DNA is TGTGCCAGCAGCCGGACAGGGAACGTAGACTATGGCTACACCTTC.

The rearrangement uses TRBV28 and TRBJ2-2; 13 positions match TRBD2. Per germline, CDR1 MDHEN and CDR2 SYDVKM. The CDR3 sequence is 15 residues long. The V gene end was trimmed by 8 bases and the J gene end by 8 bases; junction bases not matched to a gene: 8. The CDR3, as DNA: TGTGCCAGCCGGACTAGCGGGAGACTAAGGGGGGAGCTGTTTTTT. This encodes CASRTSGRLRGELFF. Supplemented by reference TRBV28 and TRBJ2-2, the full variable domain reads DVKVTQSSRYLVKRTGEKVFLECVQDMDHENMFWYRQDPGLGLRLIYFSYDVKMKEKGDIPEGYSVSREKKERFSLILESASTNQTSMYLCASRTSGRLRGELFFGEGSRLTVL.

The rearrangement links TRBV28 to TRBJ1-4; a weak D match, TRBD1 (5 bases). The CDR3 spans 15 residues. Germline V CDR1 and CDR2: MDHEN, SYDVKM. V shed 7 bases and J shed 1 base, with 13 bases lying between them. The CDR3 spells CASNPVGGTNEKLFF. CDR3 in DNA: TGTGCCAGCAACCCGGTGGGGGGAACTAATGAAAAACTGTTTTTT.

The rearrangement joins TRBV5-6 to TRBJ1-5; a possible D gene is TRBD1 (5 bases). This CDR3 has 16 residues. Germline V gene sequence: CDR1 SGHDT, CDR2 YYEEEE. V was pared by 0 bases and J by 9 bases, with 19 bases between. The CDR3 protein is CASSLAEQGGIGPQHF. The CDR3 nucleotides are TGTGCCAGCAGCTTGGCCGAGCAGGGTGGGATAGGGCCCCAGCATTTT.

This chain connects TRBV19 to TRBJ2-2; TRBD2 agrees at 12 bases. The CDR3 has 18 residues. J gave up 5 bases and V 4 bases, and 11 bases lay outside the gene matches. The germline CDR1 and CDR2 sequences are LNHDA and SQIVND (reference sequence). CDR3 residues: CASSTRLAGVVRTGELFF. The CDR3 DNA sequence: TGTGCCAGTAGTACCCGACTAGCGGGAGTGGTTAGAACCGGGGAGCTGTTTTTT.

This clone was seen only once. This chain uses TRBV4-3 with TRBJ1-1, with TRBD1 as a possible D gene (5 bases). This CDR3 has 15 residues. The V and J ends lost 0 bases and 3 bases respectively, with 11 bases between them. CDR1 and CDR2 from the germline V gene are LGHNA and YSLEER. CDR3 DNA sequence: TGCGCCAGCAGCCAAGATCAGGGCGCCGACACTGAAGCTTTCTTT. Its translation: CASSQDQGADTEAFF.

This chain joins TRBV5-4 and TRBJ2-5; perhaps TRBD1 as D (6 bases). Trimming removed 0 bases from V and 7 bases from J, with 22 bases in between. There are 17 residues in the CDR3. Germline V gives CDR1 SGHNT, CDR2 YYREEE (reference sequence). CDR3 DNA sequence: TGTGCCAGCAGCTTGGGGGGTACAGGGCCCGTAGGGTGGACCCAGTACTTC. This gives the protein CASSLGGTGPVGWTQYF. Filled out from reference TRBV5-4 and TRBJ2-5, the complete variable domain reads ETGVTQSPTHLIKTRGQQVTLRCSSQSGHNTVSWYQQALGQGPQFIFQYYREEENGRGNFPPRFSGLQFPNYSSELNVNALELDDSALYLCASSLGGTGPVGWTQYFGPGTRLLVL.

The chain combines TRBV4-3 with TRBJ1-2; D not resolved. With 0 bases removed from V and 13 bases from J, the gap between germline ends came to 18 bases. There are 14 residues in the CDR3. Germline assignment: CDR1 LGHNA and CDR2 YSLEER. CDR3 in amino acids: CASSQESEGYTITF. In DNA, the CDR3 is TGCGCCAGCAGCCAAGAGAGTGAGGGATATACGATCACCTTC.

In nucleotides, the CDR3 is TGTGCCAGCAGTGACCTTTACCCCGGGACAGGGAATGAAAAACTGTTTTTT. Amino acids: CASSDLYPGTGNEKLFF. The chain employs TRBV2 and TRBJ1-4; 9 bases align to TRBD1. Germline V gene data show CDR1 as SNHLY and CDR2 as FYNNEI. J gave up 5 bases and V 3 bases, and 10 bases lay outside the gene matches. This CDR3 is 17 amino acids long. The entire variable domain, with the rest obtained from reference TRBV2 and TRBJ1-4, is as follows: EPEVTQTPSHQVTQMGQEVILRCVPISNHLYFYWYRQILGQKVEFLVSFYNNEISEKSEIFDDQFSVERPDGSNFTLKIRSTKLEDSAMYFCASSDLYPGTGNEKLFFGSGTQLSVL.

V is TRBV5-6 and J is TRBJ1-4; 9 bases agree with TRBD1. This CDR3 region has 16 residues. Per germline, CDR1 SGHDT and CDR2 YYEEEE. V trimming: 3 bases; J trimming: 6 bases; junction bases outside the gene matches: 9. The CDR3 DNA reads as TGTGCCAGCAGCTCAGCCATAAGACAGGGGGATGAAAAACTGTTTTTT. Protein product: CASSSAIRQGDEKLFF.

This CDR3 is CASSHERKAPLSGANVLTF. Here the CDR3 DNA reads TGTGCCAGCAGCCATGAGAGGAAGGCCCCACTCTCTGGGGCCAACGTCCTGACTTTC. V is TRBV3-1 (or the pseudogene TRBV3-2) and J is TRBJ2-6; D uncertain. Germline V lookup: CDR1 LGHDT, CDR2 YNNKEL (reference sequence). The V gene lost 3 bases and the J gene lost 0 bases, with 18 bases spanning the gap. CDR3 length: 19 residues.

V and J are TRBV7-9 and TRBJ2-5; 13 bases are shared with TRBD2. Looked up from germline, CDR1 is SEHNR and CDR2 is FQNEAQ (reference sequence). J gave up 4 bases and V 4 bases, and 9 bases lay outside the gene matches. The CDR3 covers 17 residues. The CDR3 here is CASSSGVLAGGRETQYF. CDR3 coding DNA: TGTGCCAGCAGCTCAGGGGTACTAGCGGGAGGGCGAGAGACCCAGTACTTC.

V gene TRBV9 combines with J gene TRBJ2-5; 12 bases agree with TRBD1. After removal of 2 bases from V and 5 bases from J, the junction contained 7 bases not matched to a gene. Germline V gives CDR1 SGDLS, CDR2 YYNGEE. The CDR3 loop spans 16 amino acids. The CDR3 reads CASSVSGTGGSETQYF. The CDR3 nucleotides are TGTGCCAGCAGCGTGTCCGGGACAGGGGGCAGCGAGACCCAGTACTTC.

V and J are TRBV27 and TRBJ1-6; D is uncertain. The CDR3 is 14 amino acids. Looked up from germline, CDR1 is MNHEY and CDR2 is SMNVEV (reference sequence). V lost 6 bases and J lost 11, with 17 bases in between. The CDR3 DNA sequence: TGTGCCAGCAGATCATATTCCACCCGGGCACCCCTCCACTTT. Amino acids: CASRSYSTRAPLHF.

The CDR3 bases are TGTGCCAGCAGCCAGTACAGGGCTGGGGCCAACGTCCTGACTTTC. Translating it yields CASSQYRAGANVLTF. The chain links TRBV14 to TRBJ2-6; TRBD1 might be the D (6 bases). The CDR3 covers 15 residues. The V end lost 3 bases, the J end lost 2 bases, and 8 bases lay between the germline ends. CDR1 and CDR2 (germline): SGHDN, FVKESK.

The chain is built from TRBV9 and TRBJ2-3; 7 nucleotides match TRBD2. The CDR3 is 18 amino acids. Germline CDR1 and CDR2: SGDLS and YYNGEE. V gave up 1 base and J gave up 8 bases; unmatched junction bases: 19. CDR3 nucleotides: TGTGCCAGCAGCGTATCCGCCATTGCCGGGGGGTACTCCCCTACGCAGTATTTT. Amino acids: CASSVSAIAGGYSPTQYF.

The gene calls are TRBV30 and TRBJ1-5; possibly TRBD1 for D (6 bases). The length of the CDR3 is 15 residues. The V end lost 2 bases, the J end lost 1 base, and 12 bases lay between the germline ends. Germline CDR1 and CDR2: GTSNPN and SVGIG (reference sequence). CDR3 nucleotides: TGTGCCTGGAGTCTGGGGGCCCGGAGCAATCAGCCCCAGCATTTT. Its translation: CAWSLGARSNQPQHF.

The CDR3 bases are TGTGCCAGCAGCCAAGAGGCTAGCGGGGTGGAGACCCAGTACTTC. It yields the protein CASSQEASGVETQYF. The J gene is TRBJ2-5, the V gene TRBV4-2; TRBD2 aligns across 9 bases. Germline V gene sequence: CDR1 LGHNA, CDR2 YNFKEQ. The CDR3 has 15 residues. J was trimmed by 5 bases and V by 0 bases; bases with no gene match: 4.

This chain uses TRBV9 with TRBJ1-1, with 8 bases identical to TRBD1. The CDR3 runs to 13 residues. Germline V CDR1 and CDR2: SGDLS, YYNGEE. After removal of 4 bases from V and 3 bases from J, the junction contained 2 bases not matched to a gene. CDR3: CASSHRGDTEAFF. CDR3 DNA sequence: TGTGCCAGCAGCCACAGGGGGGACACTGAAGCTTTCTTT.

The chain carries TRBV7-3 and TRBJ1-1; D is ambiguous. With 5 bases removed from V and 2 bases from J, the gap between germline ends came to 15 bases. The CDR3 covers 15 residues. Germline CDR1 reads SGHTA; CDR2 reads FQGTGA. Here the CDR3 DNA reads TGTGCCAGCAGCACTAGCGGGTTCTATAACACTGAAGCTTTCTTT. Protein sequence: CASSTSGFYNTEAFF.

The CDR3 loop reads CASSQELARGVGAQYF. The CDR3 bases are TGTGCCAGCAGCCAAGAGCTAGCACGTGGGGTCGGGGCCCAGTACTTC. This chain joins TRBV4-2 and TRBJ2-5, with D possibly TRBD2 on 5 matching bases. Trimming left V 0 bases short and J 9 bases short, with 20 bases between. The CDR3 has 16 residues. CDR1 LGHNA and CDR2 YNFKEQ come from the germline V gene.

The chain recombines TRBV27 with TRBJ2-1, with D possibly matching TRBD2 (6 bases). The CDR3 covers 16 residues. V dropped 1 base and J dropped 8 bases, with 18 bases sitting between them. Looked up from germline, CDR1 is MNHEY and CDR2 is SMNVEV (reference sequence). The CDR3 is CASSLYTAGLGDEQFF. The CDR3 DNA reads TGTGCCAGCAGTTTATACACCGCGGGGTTGGGAGATGAGCAGTTCTTC.

The count of this clone is one. The chain joins TRBV28 to TRBJ1-6; D not certain. The CDR3 totals 15 residues. V was trimmed by 7 bases and J by 11 bases, leaving 21 bases between them. Germline V gene data show CDR1 as MDHEN and CDR2 as SYDVKM. CDR3 nucleotide sequence: TGTGCCAGCACCTCACCCGGGAGATTAATTGCACCCCTCCACTTT. It specifies CASTSPGRLIAPLHF.

The gene calls are TRBV27 and TRBJ2-5; TRBD2 aligns across 11 bases. The CDR3 has 17 amino acids. Trimming took 3 bases from V and 1 from J; bases not matched to a gene: 7. Germline loops: CDR1 MNHEY, CDR2 SMNVEV (reference sequence). The CDR3 DNA is TGTGCCAGCAGTTTTACCGGGCTAGCGGGGGGCCAAGAGACCCAGTACTTC. Protein product: CASSFTGLAGGQETQYF.

This chain links TRBV9 with TRBJ2-1; 12 bases agree with TRBD2. The CDR3 extends over 15 amino acids. V lost 0 bases, J lost 8 bases, and 3 bases stayed unmatched. CDR1 is SGDLS and CDR2 is YYNGEE in the germline V gene. CDR3 sequence: CASSVASGRVDEQFF. CDR3 in DNA: TGTGCCAGCAGCGTAGCTAGCGGGAGGGTAGATGAGCAGTTCTTC.